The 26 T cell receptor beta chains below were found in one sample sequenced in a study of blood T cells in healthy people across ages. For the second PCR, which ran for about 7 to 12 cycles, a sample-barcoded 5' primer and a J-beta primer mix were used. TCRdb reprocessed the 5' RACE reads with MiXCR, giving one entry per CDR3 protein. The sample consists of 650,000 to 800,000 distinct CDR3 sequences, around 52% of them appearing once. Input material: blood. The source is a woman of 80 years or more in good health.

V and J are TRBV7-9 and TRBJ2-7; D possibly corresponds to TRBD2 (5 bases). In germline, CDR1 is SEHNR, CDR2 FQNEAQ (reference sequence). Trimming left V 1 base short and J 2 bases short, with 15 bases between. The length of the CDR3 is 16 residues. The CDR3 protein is CASSLESGPGPYEQYF. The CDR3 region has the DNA TGTGCCAGCAGCTTAGAAAGCGGCCCTGGACCCTACGAGCAGTACTTC.

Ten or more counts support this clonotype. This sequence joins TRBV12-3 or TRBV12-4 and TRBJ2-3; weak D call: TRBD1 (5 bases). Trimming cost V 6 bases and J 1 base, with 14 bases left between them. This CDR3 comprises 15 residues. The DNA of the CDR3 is TGTGCCAGCAGCGGTTGGGTAGGGGGCACAGATACGCAGTATTTT. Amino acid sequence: CASSGWVGGTDTQYF.

CDR3 amino acids: CASSYDRGRFSYNEQFF. CDR3 sequence (DNA): TGTGCCAGCAGTTATGACAGGGGACGGTTCTCCTACAATGAGCAGTTCTTC. The rearrangement links TRBV9 to TRBJ2-1; 8 bases are a match to TRBD1. V dropped 5 bases and J dropped 0; count of bases not matched to a gene: 10. The germline V gene encodes CDR1 SGDLS and CDR2 YYNGEE. The CDR3 length is 17 residues.

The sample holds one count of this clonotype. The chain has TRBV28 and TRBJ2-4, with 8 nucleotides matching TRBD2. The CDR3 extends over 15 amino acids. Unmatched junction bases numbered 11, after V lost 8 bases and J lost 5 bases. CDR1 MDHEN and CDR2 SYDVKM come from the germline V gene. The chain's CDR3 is CASGLAGGGQNIQYF. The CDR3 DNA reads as TGTGCCAGCGGGCTCGCGGGGGGCGGGCAAAACATTCAGTACTTC. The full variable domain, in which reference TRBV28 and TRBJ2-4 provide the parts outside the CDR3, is DVKVTQSSRYLVKRTGEKVFLECVQDMDHENMFWYRQDPGLGLRLIYFSYDVKMKEKGDIPEGYSVSREKKERFSLILESASTNQTSMYLCASGLAGGGQNIQYFGAGTRLSVL.

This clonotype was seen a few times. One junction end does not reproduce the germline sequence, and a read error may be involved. CDR3 DNA: TGTGCCATCAGCGAGTCGACCGGGAACAATGAGCAGTACTTC. Residues: CAISESTGNNEQYF. The gene calls are TRBV10-3 and TRBJ2-5; D is possibly TRBD2 (5 bases). Germline CDR1 and CDR2: ENHRY and SYGVKD. CDR3 size: 14 residues.

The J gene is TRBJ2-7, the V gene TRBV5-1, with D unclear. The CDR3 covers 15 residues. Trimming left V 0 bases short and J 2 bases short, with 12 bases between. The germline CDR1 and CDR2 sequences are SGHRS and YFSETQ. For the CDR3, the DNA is TGCGCCAGCAGCTTGGACAATTTACCAACCTACGAGCAGTACTTC. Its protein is CASSLDNLPTYEQYF.

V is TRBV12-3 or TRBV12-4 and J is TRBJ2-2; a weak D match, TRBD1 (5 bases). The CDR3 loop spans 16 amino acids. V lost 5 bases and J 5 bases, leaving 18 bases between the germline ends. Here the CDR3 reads CASSPDSERRTGELFF. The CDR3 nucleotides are TGTGCCAGCAGTCCCGACAGCGAGAGGCGAACCGGGGAGCTGTTTTTT.

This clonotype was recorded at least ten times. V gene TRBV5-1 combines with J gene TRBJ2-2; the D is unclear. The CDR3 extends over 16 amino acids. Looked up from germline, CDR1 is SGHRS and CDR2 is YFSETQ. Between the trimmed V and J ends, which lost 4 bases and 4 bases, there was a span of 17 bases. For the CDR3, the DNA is TGCGCCAGCAGCCTCGAGGCCAGGCGATCCACCGGGGAGCTGTTTTTT. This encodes CASSLEARRSTGELFF.

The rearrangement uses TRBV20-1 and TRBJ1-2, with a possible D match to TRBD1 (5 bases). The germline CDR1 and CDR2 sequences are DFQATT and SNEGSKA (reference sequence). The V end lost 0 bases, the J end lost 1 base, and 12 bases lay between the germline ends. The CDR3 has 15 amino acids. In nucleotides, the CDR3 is TGCAGTGCTAGAGAACGGGGGATTCTTAACTATGGCTACACCTTC. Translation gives CSARERGILNYGYTF.

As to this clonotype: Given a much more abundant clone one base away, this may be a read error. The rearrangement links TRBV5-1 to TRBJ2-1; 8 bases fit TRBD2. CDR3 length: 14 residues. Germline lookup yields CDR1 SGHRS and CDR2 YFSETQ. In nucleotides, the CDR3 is TGCGCCAACAGCTTGGAGGGACTAGACAATGAGCAGTTCTTC. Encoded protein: CANSLEGLDNEQFF. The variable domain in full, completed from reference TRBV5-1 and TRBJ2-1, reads KAGVTQTPRYLIKTRGQQVTLSCSPISGHRSVSWYQQTPGQGLQFLFEYFSETQRNKGNFPGRFSGRQFSNSRSEMNVSTLELGDSALYLCANSLEGLDNEQFFGPGTRLTVL.

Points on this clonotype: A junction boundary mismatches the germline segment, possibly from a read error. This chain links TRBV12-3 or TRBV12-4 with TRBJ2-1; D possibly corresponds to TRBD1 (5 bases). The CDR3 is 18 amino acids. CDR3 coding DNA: TGTGTCAGCACCCTGGGGCTAGTGGGTTCAGATCTCTACAATGAGCAGTTCTTC. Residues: CVSTLGLVGSDLYNEQFF.

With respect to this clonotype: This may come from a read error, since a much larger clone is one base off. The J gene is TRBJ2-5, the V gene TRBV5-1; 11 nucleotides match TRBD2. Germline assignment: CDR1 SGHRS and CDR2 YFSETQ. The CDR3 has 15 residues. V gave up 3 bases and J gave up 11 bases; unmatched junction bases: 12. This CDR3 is CASSSILAGANEQYF. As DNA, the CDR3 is TGCGCCAGCAGCTCGATACTAGCGGGAGCCAATGAGCAGTACTTC.

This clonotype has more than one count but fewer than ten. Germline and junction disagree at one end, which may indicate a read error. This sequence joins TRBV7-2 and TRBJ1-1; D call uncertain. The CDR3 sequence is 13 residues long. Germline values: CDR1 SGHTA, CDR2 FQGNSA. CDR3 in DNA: TGTGCCGCCGGGCGGCCGAGGAACACTGAAACTTTCTTT. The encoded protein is CAAGRPRNTETFF.

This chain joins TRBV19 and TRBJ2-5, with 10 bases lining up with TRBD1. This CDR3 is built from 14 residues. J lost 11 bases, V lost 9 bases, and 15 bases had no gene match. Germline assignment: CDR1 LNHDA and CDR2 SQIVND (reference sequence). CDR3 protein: CASGDRGRVWEQYF. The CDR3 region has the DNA TGTGCCAGCGGTGACAGGGGGCGAGTGTGGGAGCAGTACTTC.

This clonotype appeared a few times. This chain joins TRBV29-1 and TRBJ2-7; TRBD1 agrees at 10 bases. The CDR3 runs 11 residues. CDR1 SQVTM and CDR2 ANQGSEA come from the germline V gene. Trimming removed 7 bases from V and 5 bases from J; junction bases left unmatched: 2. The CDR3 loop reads CSAGTGDEQYF. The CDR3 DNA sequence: TGCAGCGCGGGGACAGGGGACGAGCAGTACTTC.

Here the CDR3 DNA reads TGTGCCAGCAGGAAACTAGCGGCTAGCACAGATACGCAGTATTTT. This gives the protein CASRKLAASTDTQYF. This chain connects TRBV7-3 to TRBJ2-3; TRBD2 matches at 8 bases. After removal of 6 bases from V and 0 bases from J, the junction contained 5 bases not matched to a gene. This CDR3 contains 15 residues. Germline lookup yields CDR1 SGHTA and CDR2 FQGTGA.

The CDR3 sequence: CSARVRGLQGSPLHF. CDR3 nucleotide sequence: TGCAGTGCTAGAGTTCGGGGCCTCCAAGGTTCACCCCTCCACTTT. The chain couples TRBV20-1 to TRBJ1-6, with a tentative D call TRBD1 (5 bases). V lost 1 base, J lost 9 bases, and 16 bases lay in between. The CDR3 has 15 residues. Germline V gives CDR1 DFQATT, CDR2 SNEGSKA (reference sequence).

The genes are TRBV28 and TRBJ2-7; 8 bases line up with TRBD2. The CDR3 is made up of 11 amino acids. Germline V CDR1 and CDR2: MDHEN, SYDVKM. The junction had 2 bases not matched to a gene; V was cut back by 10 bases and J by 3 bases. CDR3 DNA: TGTGCCACCCGGGGGGGCTACGAGCAGTACTTC. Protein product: CATRGGYEQYF.

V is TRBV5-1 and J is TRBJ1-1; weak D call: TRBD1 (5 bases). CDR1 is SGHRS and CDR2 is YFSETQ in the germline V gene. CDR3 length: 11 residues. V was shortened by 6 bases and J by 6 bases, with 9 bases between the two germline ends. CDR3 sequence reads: CASKKGPEAFF. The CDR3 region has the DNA TGCGCCAGCAAAAAGGGGCCTGAAGCTTTCTTT.

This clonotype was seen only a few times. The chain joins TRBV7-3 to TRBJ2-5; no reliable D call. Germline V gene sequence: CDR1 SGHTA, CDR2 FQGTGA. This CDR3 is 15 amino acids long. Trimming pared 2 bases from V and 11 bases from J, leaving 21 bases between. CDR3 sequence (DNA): TGTGCCAGCAGCTTAGACCCCAGGTCCCGCAATGAGCAGTACTTC. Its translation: CASSLDPRSRNEQYF.

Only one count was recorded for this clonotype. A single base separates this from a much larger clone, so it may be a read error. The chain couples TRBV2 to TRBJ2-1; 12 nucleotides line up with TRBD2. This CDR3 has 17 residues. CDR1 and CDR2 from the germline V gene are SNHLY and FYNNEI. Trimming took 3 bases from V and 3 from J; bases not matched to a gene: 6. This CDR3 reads CASSDQASGGVYNEQFF. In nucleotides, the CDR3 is TGTGCCAGCAGTGACCAGGCTAGCGGGGGGGTCTACAATGAGCAGTTCTTC.

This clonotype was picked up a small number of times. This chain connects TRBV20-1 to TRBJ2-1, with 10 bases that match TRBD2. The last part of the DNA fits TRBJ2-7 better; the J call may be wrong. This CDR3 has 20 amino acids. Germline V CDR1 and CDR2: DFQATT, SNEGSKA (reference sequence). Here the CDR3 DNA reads TGCAGTGCTAGAGTATTGAGGACTAGCGGCCCCGGGGTATCCTACAATGAGCAGTACTTC. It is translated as CSARVLRTSGPGVSYNEQYF.

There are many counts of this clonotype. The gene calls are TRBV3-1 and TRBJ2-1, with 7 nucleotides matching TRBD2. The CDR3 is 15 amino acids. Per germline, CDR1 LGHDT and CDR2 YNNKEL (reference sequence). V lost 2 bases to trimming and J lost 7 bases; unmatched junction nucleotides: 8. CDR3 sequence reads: CASSQSGNGRNEQFF. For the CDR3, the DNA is TGTGCCAGCAGCCAAAGCGGGAACGGACGAAATGAGCAGTTCTTC.

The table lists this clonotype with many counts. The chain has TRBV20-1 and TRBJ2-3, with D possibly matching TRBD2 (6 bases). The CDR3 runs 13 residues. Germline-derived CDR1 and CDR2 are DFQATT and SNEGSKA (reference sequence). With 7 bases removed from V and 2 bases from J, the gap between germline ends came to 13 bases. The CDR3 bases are TGCAGTGTTCACCGGGACTCCACAGATACGCAGTATTTT. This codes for CSVHRDSTDTQYF.

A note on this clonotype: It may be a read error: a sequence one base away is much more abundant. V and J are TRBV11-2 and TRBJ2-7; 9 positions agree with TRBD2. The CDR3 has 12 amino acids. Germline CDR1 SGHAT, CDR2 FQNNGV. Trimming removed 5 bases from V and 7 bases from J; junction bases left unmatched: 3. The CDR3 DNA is TGTGCCAGCAGCCCCGGACTAGCGGAGCAGTACTTC. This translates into CASSPGLAEQYF. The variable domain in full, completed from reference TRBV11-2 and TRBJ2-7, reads EAGVAQSPRYKIIEKRQSVAFWCNPISGHATLYWYQQILGQGPKLLIQFQNNGVVDDSQLPKDRFSAERLKGVDSTLKIQPAKLEDSAVYLCASSPGLAEQYFGPGTRLTVT.

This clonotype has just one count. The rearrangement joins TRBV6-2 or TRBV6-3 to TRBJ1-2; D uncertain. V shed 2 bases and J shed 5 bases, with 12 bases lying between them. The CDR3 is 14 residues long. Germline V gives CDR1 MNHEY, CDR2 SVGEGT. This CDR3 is CASSYPNDRYGYTF. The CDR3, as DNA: TGTGCCAGCAGTTACCCGAATGATCGATATGGCTACACCTTC.